The clone carrying this T cell receptor (beta chain) was seen only a few times. Its target is not known. The data were taken from a study of CD8 T cells in ankylosing spondylitis. The study, taken as a whole, reports: Characteristic of ankylosing spondylitis blood, it appeared, was a TCR beta motif comprising about eight highly homologous variants.

TCRdb re-analysed the 5' RACE reads in MiXCR, keeping a single row per CDR3 protein. Of 100,000 or so distinct CDR3 sequences detected, about 8.1% appear once; the ten largest clones hold approximately 30%. This CDR3 is built from 17 residues. V was pared by 1 base and J by 7 bases, with 19 bases between. Per the germline V gene, CDR1 is LGHDT and CDR2 is YNNKEL (reference sequence). This chain links TRBV3-1 with TRBJ2-2; D is ambiguous. Sequencing input: blood, either unsorted or a sorted T cell fraction (not recorded which). The receptor was isolated from a male donor with ankylosing spondylitis. CDR3: CASSQVARGPKGGELFF. As DNA, the CDR3 is TGTGCCAGCAGCCAAGTTGCAAGAGGCCCCAAGGGCGGGGAGCTGTTTTTT.